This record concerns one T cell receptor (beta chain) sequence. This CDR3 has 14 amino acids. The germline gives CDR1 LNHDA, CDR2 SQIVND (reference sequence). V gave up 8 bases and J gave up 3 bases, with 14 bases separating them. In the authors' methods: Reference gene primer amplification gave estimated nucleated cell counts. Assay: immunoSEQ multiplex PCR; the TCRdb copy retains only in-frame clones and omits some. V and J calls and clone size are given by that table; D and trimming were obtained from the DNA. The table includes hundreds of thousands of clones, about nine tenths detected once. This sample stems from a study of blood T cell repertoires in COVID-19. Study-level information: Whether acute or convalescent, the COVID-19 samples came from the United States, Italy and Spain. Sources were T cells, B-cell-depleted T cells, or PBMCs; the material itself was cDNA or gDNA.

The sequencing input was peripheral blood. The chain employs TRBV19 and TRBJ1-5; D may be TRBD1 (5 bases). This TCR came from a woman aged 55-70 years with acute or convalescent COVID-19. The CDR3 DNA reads TGTGCCAGTGCGGACAACCCACCCAATCAGCCCCAGCATTTT. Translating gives CASADNPPNQPQHF.